These 8 T cell receptor beta chains came from one sample sequenced in a study of T cell repertoires in cytomegalovirus infection. Their target antigens are unknown. TCRdb itself ran the reads through MiXCR, one entry per CDR3 protein. In the table there are about 770,000 distinct CDR3 sequences, almost 30% of which are singletons. Sequenced material: cultured CD8+ T cells from PBMCs, taken from culture after CMV antigen stimulation. The receptors stem from a human donor in good health (CMV status not recorded). Some clones in this sample may be carry-over from other donors' samples.

V and J are TRBV6-6 and TRBJ2-2; no reliable D call. V gave up 1 base and J gave up 0 bases, with 6 bases separating them. The CDR3 length is 15 residues. From germline, CDR1 is MNHNY and CDR2 SVGAGI (reference sequence). This CDR3 is CASSYFQSNTGELFF. CDR3 DNA sequence: TGTGCCAGCAGTTACTTTCAGTCGAACACCGGGGAGCTGTTTTTT.

The chain carries TRBV5-1 and TRBJ2-1; 9 bases are shared with TRBD2. Germline-derived CDR1 and CDR2 are SGHRS and YFSETQ. The CDR3 is 16 amino acids. V was clipped by 0 bases and J by 7 bases; unmatched bases: 8. The CDR3 nucleotides are TGCGCCAGCAGCTTGGCCGAGGCGGGGGGGAGAAATGAGCAGTTCTTC. Translation: CASSLAEAGGRNEQFF.

The V and J genes are TRBV6-1 and TRBJ1-1; TRBD1 might be the D (6 bases). Trimming stripped 0 bases from V and 5 bases from J, with 13 bases between. Germline CDR1 reads MNHNS; CDR2 reads SASEGT. There are 15 residues in the CDR3. CDR3 residues: CASSEAPLGQTEAFF. CDR3 in DNA: TGTGCCAGCAGTGAAGCACCCCTCGGACAGACTGAAGCTTTCTTT.

This clonotype was seen ten or more times. This chain links TRBV7-2 with TRBJ1-1; 12 nucleotides align to TRBD1. J lost 2 bases, V lost 6 bases, and 7 bases had no gene match. The CDR3 totals 16 residues. CDR1 SGHTA and CDR2 FQGNSA come from the germline V gene. This CDR3 is CASSFGTGGFNTEAFF. In DNA form, the CDR3 reads TGTGCCAGCAGTTTTGGGACAGGGGGCTTTAACACTGAAGCTTTCTTT.

This chain connects TRBV10-3 to TRBJ1-1; 7 bases align to TRBD1. The CDR3 sequence is 13 residues long. CDR1 ENHRY and CDR2 SYGVKD come from the germline V gene. With V trimmed by 6 bases and J by 3 bases, 4 bases remained unmatched. Here the CDR3 DNA reads TGTGCCATCAGGTCAGGGGGTTACACTGAAGCTTTCTTT. Translation gives CAIRSGGYTEAFF.

The rearrangement links TRBV10-3 to TRBJ1-2, with 11 bases fitting TRBD1. Per the germline V gene, CDR1 is ENHRY and CDR2 is SYGVKD. Trimming took 10 bases from V and 5 from J; bases not matched to a gene: 6. CDR3 length equals 13 residues. The CDR3 nucleotides are TGTGCCACCACTGGGACAGGGGGTTATGGCTACACCTTC. This gives the protein CATTGTGGYGYTF.

This clonotype came up a few times. The CDR3 sequence: CASSYVKSSYNEQFF. The CDR3 DNA reads TGTGCCAGCAGTTACGTCAAGAGCTCCTACAATGAGCAGTTCTTC. The chain recombines TRBV6-5 with TRBJ2-1; no definite D call. With 2 bases removed from V and 0 bases from J, the gap between germline ends came to 8 bases. The CDR3 sequence is 15 residues long. CDR1 is MNHEY and CDR2 is SVGAGI in the germline V gene.

The CDR3 protein is CATSDSSYNEQFF. In nucleotides, the CDR3 is TGTGCCACCTCGGACAGCTCCTACAATGAGCAGTTCTTC. The V and J genes are TRBV15 and TRBJ2-1, with D perhaps TRBD1 (6 bases). This CDR3 comprises 13 residues. Trimming stripped 8 bases from V and 0 bases from J, with 8 bases between. Germline CDR1 is LNHNV and CDR2 is YYDKDF (reference sequence).